A few counts support the clone carrying this TCR beta chain. Its target is not known. This record comes from a study of cytomegalovirus exposure and HLA in healthy donors. Study-wide points: An ancestry cluster, one associated with Asian ancestry, reportedly showed fewer N-insertions than the 666-donor mean in a later analysis.

CDR3 size: 17 residues. Germline loops: CDR1 SGHTA, CDR2 FQGNSA. Germline trimming cut 5 bases from V and 0 bases from J; bases unmatched to any gene: 10. Vbeta (60) and Jbeta (13) primers were used in the PCR. TCRdb's copy holds only in-frame clones and misses some; the assay was immunoSEQ multiplex PCR. The sample has 100,000 to 150,000 clones, about 78% seen once. The chain links TRBV7-2 to TRBJ2-4, with 7 bases matching TRBD1. The sequenced sample was PBMCs. This clonotype originated in a woman aged 40-49 years in good health and CMV-seropositive. CDR3 sequence: CASSVRDSAGAKNIQYF. The CDR3 DNA is TGTGCCAGCAGCGTACGGGACAGCGCTGGAGCCAAAAACATTCAGTACTTC.